A single sample is the source of the 16 T cell receptor beta chains below, sequenced in a study of CD8 T cells in ankylosing spondylitis. TCRdb used MiXCR to reprocess the 5' RACE reads, holding one entry per CDR3 protein. The sample consists of approximately 350,000 distinct CDR3 sequences, around 15% of them appearing once. The sample was blood, either unsorted or a sorted T cell fraction (not recorded which). The receptor set was obtained from a male donor with ankylosing spondylitis or in good health (not recorded which).

The genes are TRBV5-6 and TRBJ2-7, with 9 bases aligning to TRBD1. Germline CDR1 SGHDT, CDR2 YYEEEE. CDR3 length: 16 amino acids. The V and J ends lost 4 bases and 6 bases, in that order; junction bases with no gene match: 14. The DNA of the CDR3 is TGTGCCAGCAGCACCTCGCCGGGACAGGGAATAGGCGAGCAGTACTTC. Translated: CASSTSPGQGIGEQYF.

The V gene is TRBV20-1, the J gene TRBJ2-3; 11 bases align to TRBD2. V dropped 4 bases and J dropped 5; count of bases not matched to a gene: 8. Germline CDR1 DFQATT, CDR2 SNEGSKA (reference sequence). The CDR3 is made up of 15 amino acids. CDR3 sequence reads: CSATVTGTSGDTQYF. The DNA for the CDR3 is TGCAGTGCTACCGTGACCGGGACTAGCGGAGATACGCAGTATTTT.

Ten or more counts support this clonotype. The rearrangement uses TRBV9 and TRBJ2-7; tentatively, D is TRBD1 (5 bases). The CDR3 has 13 amino acids. Germline assignment: CDR1 SGDLS and CDR2 YYNGEE. V gave up 0 bases and J gave up 7 bases, with 11 bases separating them. Here the CDR3 reads CASSVEQGQEQYF. The CDR3 DNA reads as TGTGCCAGCAGCGTAGAGCAGGGTCAAGAGCAGTACTTC. Supplemented by reference TRBV9 and TRBJ2-7, the full variable domain reads DSGVTQTPKHLITATGQRVTLRCSPRSGDLSVYWYQQSLDQGLQFLIQYYNGEERAKGNILERFSAQQFPDLHSELNLSSLELGDSALYFCASSVEQGQEQYFGPGTRLTVT.

This clonotype was counted only a few times. The CDR3 bases are TGTGCCAGCTCACCTGTTCCTGCATGGAATGAGCAGTTCTTC. Its protein is CASSPVPAWNEQFF. V gene TRBV18 combines with J gene TRBJ2-1; D uncertain. Trimming took off 3 bases at V and 7 bases at J, with 13 bases between the two ends. Germline V CDR1 and CDR2: KGHSH, LQKENI. The length of the CDR3 is 14 residues.

This clonotype was detected a few times. The chain combines TRBV7-9 with TRBJ1-5; D not certain. In germline, CDR1 is SEHNR, CDR2 FQNEAQ (reference sequence). The V end lost 1 base, the J end lost 11 bases, and 9 bases lay between the germline ends. The CDR3 spans 12 residues. As DNA, the CDR3 is TGTGCCAGCAGCTTAGATCTTGGGTCCCAGCATTTT. Translated, it gives CASSLDLGSQHF.

This clonotype was observed at least ten times. The chain combines TRBV12-3 or TRBV12-4 with TRBJ1-1; D is unresolved. V dropped 2 bases and J dropped 10 bases, with 11 bases sitting between them. The CDR3 has 12 amino acids. The CDR3 DNA sequence: TGTGCCAGCAGTTTAAATCGGGCAGGAGCTTTCTTT. Translation gives CASSLNRAGAFF.

The sample holds a few counts of this clonotype. The chain links TRBV12-3 or TRBV12-4 to TRBJ2-7; D remains unclear. Deletions cut 3 bases from V and 0 bases from J, with 9 bases between. This CDR3 has 14 residues. In DNA form, the CDR3 reads TGTGCCAGCAGTTTTATGGGATACTCCTACGAGCAGTACTTC. It is translated as CASSFMGYSYEQYF.

This chain joins TRBV5-6 and TRBJ1-1, with a tentative D call TRBD1 (6 bases). The CDR3 spans 14 residues. Trimming stripped 5 bases from V and 3 bases from J, with 14 bases between. The germline V gene has CDR1 SGHDT and CDR2 YYEEEE. CDR3 protein: CASRDSISYTEAFF. The CDR3 coding sequence is TGTGCCAGCAGGGACAGCATCTCTTACACTGAAGCTTTCTTT. Full variable domain (rest looked up from reference TRBV5-6 and TRBJ1-1): DAGVTQSPTHLIKTRGQQVTLRCSPKSGHDTVSWYQQALGQGPQFIFQYYEEEERQRGNFPDRFSGHQFPNYSSELNVNALLLGDSALYLCASRDSISYTEAFFGQGTRLTVV.

This clonotype appeared many times. The chain recombines TRBV5-1 with TRBJ1-4, with TRBD1 matching 9 bases. Germline trimming cut 5 bases from V and 6 bases from J; bases unmatched to any gene: 8. Germline assignment: CDR1 SGHRS and CDR2 YFSETQ. CDR3 size: 15 residues. CDR3 sequence: CASRNADRGDEKLFF. In DNA form, the CDR3 reads TGCGCCAGCAGAAACGCAGACAGGGGGGATGAAAAACTGTTTTTT.

This clonotype was observed many times. This rearrangement joins TRBV25-1 to TRBJ1-1; no clear D. Germline loops: CDR1 MGHDK, CDR2 SYGVNS. The CDR3 contains 13 residues. Trimming pared 6 bases from V and 5 bases from J, leaving 13 bases between. The CDR3 is CASRPGRATEAFF. CDR3 sequence (DNA): TGTGCCAGCAGACCGGGGAGGGCTACTGAAGCTTTCTTT.

The chain has TRBV20-1 and TRBJ1-1, with 8 bases aligning to TRBD1. Germline V lookup: CDR1 DFQATT, CDR2 SNEGSKA (reference sequence). Trimming at V came to 1 base and at J to 10 bases, leaving 14 bases not matched to a gene. This CDR3 comprises 15 residues. CDR3 region: CSARVLGQGGVGAFF. DNA of the CDR3: TGCAGTGCTAGAGTTCTAGGACAGGGAGGAGTAGGAGCTTTCTTT.

V gene TRBV19 combines with J gene TRBJ2-1; possibly TRBD2 for D (6 bases). This CDR3 comprises 15 residues. Trimming took 3 bases from V and 7 from J, leaving 16 bases between them. CDR1 is LNHDA, CDR2 SQIVND, per germline (reference sequence). Here the CDR3 DNA reads TGTGCCAGTAGTATCTCATCTAGCGCAAGGAATGAGCAGTTCTTC. It translates to CASSISSSARNEQFF.

The J gene is TRBJ2-1, the V gene TRBV7-9; perhaps TRBD2 as D (6 bases). Germline loops: CDR1 SEHNR, CDR2 FQNEAQ (reference sequence). The CDR3 sequence is 15 residues long. Trimming left V 3 bases short and J 6 bases short, with 15 bases between. This CDR3 reads CASSLGGTLLNEQFF. The DNA of the CDR3 is TGTGCCAGCAGCTTGGGCGGGACCCTACTCAATGAGCAGTTCTTC.

This clonotype was picked up a small number of times. The chain joins TRBV4-1 to TRBJ2-7; D is unresolved. V lost 4 bases to trimming and J lost 3 bases, with 16 bases between them. This CDR3 is 15 amino acids long. Germline V CDR1 and CDR2: MGHRA, YSYEKL. Here the CDR3 reads CASSRDADSYYEQYF. As DNA, the CDR3 is TGCGCCAGCAGCCGAGATGCCGACTCCTACTACGAGCAGTACTTC.

The genes are TRBV20-1 and TRBJ2-1; 9 nucleotides agree with TRBD2. The CDR3 sequence is 14 residues long. With 2 bases clipped from V and 5 bases from J, the junction kept 4 bases outside the gene matches. The germline CDR1 and CDR2 sequences are DFQATT and SNEGSKA (reference sequence). In DNA form, the CDR3 reads TGCAGTGCTAGAAAGGGACTAGCCGACAATGAGCAGTTCTTC. Amino acids: CSARKGLADNEQFF.

This clonotype was detected many times. The chain couples TRBV12-3 or TRBV12-4 to TRBJ1-1; tentative D call: TRBD1 (6 bases). The CDR3 has 13 residues. V was clipped by 1 base and J by 8 bases, with 11 bases between them. CDR3 in amino acids: CASSLDRVLEAFF. Here the CDR3 DNA reads TGTGCCAGCAGTTTAGACAGGGTGTTGGAAGCTTTCTTT.